This T cell receptor beta chain appears in the sequencing data of a study of cytomegalovirus exposure and HLA in healthy donors. Overall study results and limits: Indistinguishable V segments, including TRBV6-2 and TRBV6-3, were excluded. Per published reports, the classifier diagnosed cytomegalovirus status with high specificity and sensitivity. Some TCR beta chains (roughly 160 of them) were listed as cytomegalovirus-associated.

Among the donors, all were healthy bone marrow donors. The CDR3 has 14 residues. V shed 6 bases and J shed 0 bases, with 10 bases lying between them. Germline V gives CDR1 WNHNN, CDR2 SYGVQD (reference sequence). Comments on this clone: Its specificity is not known.

A multiplex PCR was run with 60 Vbeta primers and 13 Jbeta primers. Produced via immunoSEQ multiplex PCR; TCRdb's table is partial and in-frame only. The sample comprises 150,000 to 200,000 clones, roughly 85% of which are singletons, and about 1% rests with the top ten. The J gene is TRBJ2-3, the V gene TRBV10-1, with D perhaps matching TRBD1 (5 bases). The sequenced sample was PBMCs. The TCR was taken from a woman aged 50 to 65 in good health and CMV-seropositive. CDR3 bases: TGCGCCAGCAGCAAGGACAAAAGCACAGATACGCAGTATTTT. Its protein product is CASSKDKSTDTQYF.